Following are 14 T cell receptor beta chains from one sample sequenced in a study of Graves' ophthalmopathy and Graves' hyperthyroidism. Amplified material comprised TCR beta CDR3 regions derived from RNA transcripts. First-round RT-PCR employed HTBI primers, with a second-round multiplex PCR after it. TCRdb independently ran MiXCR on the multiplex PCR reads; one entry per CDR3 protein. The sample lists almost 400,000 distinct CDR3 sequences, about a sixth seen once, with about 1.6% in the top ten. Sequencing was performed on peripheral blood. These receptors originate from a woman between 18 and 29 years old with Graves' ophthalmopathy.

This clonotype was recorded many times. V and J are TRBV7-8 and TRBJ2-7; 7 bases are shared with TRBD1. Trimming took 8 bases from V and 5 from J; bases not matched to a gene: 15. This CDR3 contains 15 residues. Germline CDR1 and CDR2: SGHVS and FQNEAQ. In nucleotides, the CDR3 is TGTGCCAGCCGACGAGACACAGGGGTCACGAACGAGCAGTACTTC. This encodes CASRRDTGVTNEQYF.

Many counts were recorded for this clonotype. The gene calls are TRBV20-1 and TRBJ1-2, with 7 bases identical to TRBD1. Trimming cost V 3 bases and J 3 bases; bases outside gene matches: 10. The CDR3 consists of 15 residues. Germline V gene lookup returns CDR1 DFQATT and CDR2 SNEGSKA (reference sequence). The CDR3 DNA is TGCAGTGCTAGCTCTGGGAGGGGGCAGTACTATGGCTACACCTTC. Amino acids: CSASSGRGQYYGYTF.

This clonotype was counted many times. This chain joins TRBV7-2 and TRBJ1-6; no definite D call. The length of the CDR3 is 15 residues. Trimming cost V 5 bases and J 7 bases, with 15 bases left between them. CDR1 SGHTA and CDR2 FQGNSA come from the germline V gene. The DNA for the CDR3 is TGTGCCAGCAGCCCCCGGTCGGGTAGCAATTCACCCCTCCACTTT. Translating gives CASSPRSGSNSPLHF. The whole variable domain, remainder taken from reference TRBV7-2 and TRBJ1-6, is GAGVSQSPSNKVTEKGKDVELRCDPISGHTALYWYRQSLGQGLEFLIYFQGNSAPDKSGLPSDRFSAERTGGSVSTLTIQRTQQEDSAVYLCASSPRSGSNSPLHFGNGTRLTVT.

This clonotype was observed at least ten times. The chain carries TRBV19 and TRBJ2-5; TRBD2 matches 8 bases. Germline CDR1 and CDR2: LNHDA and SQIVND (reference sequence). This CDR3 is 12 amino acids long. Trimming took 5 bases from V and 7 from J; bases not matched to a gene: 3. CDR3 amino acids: CASSPRGGTQYF. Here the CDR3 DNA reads TGTGCCAGTAGTCCCCGGGGGGGGACCCAGTACTTC.

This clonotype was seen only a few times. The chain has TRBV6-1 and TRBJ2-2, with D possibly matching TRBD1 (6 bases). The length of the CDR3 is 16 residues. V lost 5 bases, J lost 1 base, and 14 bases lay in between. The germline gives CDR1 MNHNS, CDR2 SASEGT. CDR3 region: CASSPLGGENTGELFF. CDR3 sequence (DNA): TGTGCCAGCAGTCCCTTAGGGGGAGAGAACACCGGGGAGCTGTTTTTT.

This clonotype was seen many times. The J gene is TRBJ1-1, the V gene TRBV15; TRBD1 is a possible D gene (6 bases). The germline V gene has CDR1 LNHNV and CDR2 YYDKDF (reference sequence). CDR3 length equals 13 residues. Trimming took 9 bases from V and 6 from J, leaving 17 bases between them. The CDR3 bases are TGTGCCACGCACAGGGCGAGGGGGGCTGAAGCTTTCTTT. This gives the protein CATHRARGAEAFF. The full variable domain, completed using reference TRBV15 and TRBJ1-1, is DAMVIQNPRYQVTQFGKPVTLSCSQTLNHNVMYWYQQKSSQAPKLLFHYYDKDFNNEADTPDNFQSRRPNTSFCFLDIRSPGLGDTAMYLCATHRARGAEAFFGQGTRLTVV.

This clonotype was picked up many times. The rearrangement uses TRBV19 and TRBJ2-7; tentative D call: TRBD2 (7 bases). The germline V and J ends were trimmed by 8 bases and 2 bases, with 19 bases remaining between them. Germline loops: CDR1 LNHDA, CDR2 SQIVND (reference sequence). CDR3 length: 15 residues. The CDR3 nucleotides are TGTGCCAGTTCTGGGGGGGGCAGGAGCCCCTACGAGCAGTACTTC. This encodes CASSGGGRSPYEQYF. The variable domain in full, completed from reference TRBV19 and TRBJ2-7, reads DGGITQSPKYLFRKEGQNVTLSCEQNLNHDAMYWYRQDPGQGLRLIYYSQIVNDFQKGDIAEGYSVSREKKESFPLTVTSAQKNPTAFYLCASSGGGRSPYEQYFGPGTRLTVT.

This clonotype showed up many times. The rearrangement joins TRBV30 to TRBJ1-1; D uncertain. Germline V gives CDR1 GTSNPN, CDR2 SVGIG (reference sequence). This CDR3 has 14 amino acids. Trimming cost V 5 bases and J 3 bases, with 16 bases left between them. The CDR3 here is CAWGTEGGDTEAFF. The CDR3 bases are TGTGCCTGGGGTACCGAGGGCGGCGACACTGAAGCTTTCTTT.

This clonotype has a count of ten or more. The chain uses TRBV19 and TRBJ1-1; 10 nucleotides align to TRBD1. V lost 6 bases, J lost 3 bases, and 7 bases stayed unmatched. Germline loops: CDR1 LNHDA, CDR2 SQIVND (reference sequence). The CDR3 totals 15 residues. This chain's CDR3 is CASSAYGTGDTEAFF. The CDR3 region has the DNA TGTGCCAGTAGCGCTTACGGGACAGGGGACACTGAAGCTTTCTTT. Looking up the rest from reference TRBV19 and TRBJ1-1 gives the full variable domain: DGGITQSPKYLFRKEGQNVTLSCEQNLNHDAMYWYRQDPGQGLRLIYYSQIVNDFQKGDIAEGYSVSREKKESFPLTVTSAQKNPTAFYLCASSAYGTGDTEAFFGQGTRLTVV.

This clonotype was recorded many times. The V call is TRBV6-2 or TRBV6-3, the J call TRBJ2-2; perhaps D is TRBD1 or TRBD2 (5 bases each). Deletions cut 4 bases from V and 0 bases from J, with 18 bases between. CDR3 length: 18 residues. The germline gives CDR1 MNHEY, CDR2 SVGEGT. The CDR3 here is CASSWDPGRSTNTGELFF. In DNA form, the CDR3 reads TGTGCCAGCAGTTGGGACCCGGGACGGAGTACGAACACCGGGGAGCTGTTTTTT.

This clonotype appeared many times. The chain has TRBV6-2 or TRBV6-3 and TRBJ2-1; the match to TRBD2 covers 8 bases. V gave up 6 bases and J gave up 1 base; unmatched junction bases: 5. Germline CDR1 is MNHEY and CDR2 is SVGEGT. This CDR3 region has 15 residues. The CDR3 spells CASSPSGSSYNEQFF. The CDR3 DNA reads TGTGCCAGCAGCCCCAGCGGGAGTTCCTACAATGAGCAGTTCTTC.

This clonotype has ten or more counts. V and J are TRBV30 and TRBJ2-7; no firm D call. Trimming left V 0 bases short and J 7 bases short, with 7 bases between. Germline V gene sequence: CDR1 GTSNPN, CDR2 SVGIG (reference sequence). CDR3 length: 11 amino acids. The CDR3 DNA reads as TGTGCCTGGAGTGTAGGACCAGAGCAGTACTTC. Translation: CAWSVGPEQYF.

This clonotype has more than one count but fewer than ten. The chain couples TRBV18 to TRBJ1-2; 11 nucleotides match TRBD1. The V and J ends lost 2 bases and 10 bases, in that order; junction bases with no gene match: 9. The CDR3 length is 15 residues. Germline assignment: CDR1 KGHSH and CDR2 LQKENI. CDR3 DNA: TGTGCCAGCTCACCAGCAACCGGACAGGGGGCCCCCTACACCTTC. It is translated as CASSPATGQGAPYTF.

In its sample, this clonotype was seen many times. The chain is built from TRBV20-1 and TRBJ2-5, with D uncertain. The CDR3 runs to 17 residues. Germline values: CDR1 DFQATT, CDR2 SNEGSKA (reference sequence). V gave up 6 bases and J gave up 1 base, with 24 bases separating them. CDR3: CSAFPYGRRGGQETQYF. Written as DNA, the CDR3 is TGCAGTGCGTTCCCCTACGGTCGGCGCGGCGGCCAAGAGACCCAGTACTTC.